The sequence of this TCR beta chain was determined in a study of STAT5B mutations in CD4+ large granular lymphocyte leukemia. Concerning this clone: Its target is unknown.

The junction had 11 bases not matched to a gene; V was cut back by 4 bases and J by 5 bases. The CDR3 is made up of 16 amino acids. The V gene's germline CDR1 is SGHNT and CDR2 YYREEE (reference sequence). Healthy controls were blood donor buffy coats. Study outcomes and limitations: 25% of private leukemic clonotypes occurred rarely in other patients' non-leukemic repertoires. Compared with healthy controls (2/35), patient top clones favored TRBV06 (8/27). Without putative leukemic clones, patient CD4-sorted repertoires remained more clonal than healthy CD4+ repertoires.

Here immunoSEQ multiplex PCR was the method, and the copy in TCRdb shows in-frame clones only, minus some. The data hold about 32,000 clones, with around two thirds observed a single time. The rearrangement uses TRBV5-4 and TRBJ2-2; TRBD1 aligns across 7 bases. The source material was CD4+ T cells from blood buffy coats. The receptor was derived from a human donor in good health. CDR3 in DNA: TGTGCCAGCAGCCTAGGCGGTGCAGGGGGAACCGGGGAGCTGTTTTTT. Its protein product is CASSLGGAGGTGELFF.